Detailed here is one T cell receptor (beta chain). Profiling relied on immunoSEQ multiplex PCR, and the TCRdb table lists in-frame clones only, not all of them. The sample records around 500,000 clones, about 85% being singletons. The sample belongs to a study of shared clonotypes between healthy human individuals. V shed 0 bases and J shed 5 bases, with 10 bases lying between them. The CDR3 runs to 14 residues. Germline V lookup: CDR1 KGHSH, CDR2 LQKENI. Donors were healthy HIV-negative adults without recently reported acute infections or vaccinations. Adults of Caucasian background living in Nashville, Tennessee made up all donors.

The sample comprised PBMCs. This chain uses TRBV18 with TRBJ1-1; D not resolved. This receptor was taken from a woman between 40 and 55 years old in good health. Some clones in this sample may be carry-over from other donors' samples. In DNA, the CDR3 is TGTGCCAGCTCACCACCCCAAGGGAGGACTGAAGCTTTCTTT. The encoded protein is CASSPPQGRTEAFF.